This TCR beta chain was captured by sequencing in a study of shared clonotypes between healthy human individuals. Turning to this clone: The antigen is undetermined.

Each cell subset's genomic DNA was divided evenly among several immunoSEQ plates. TCRdb's table, derived via immunoSEQ multiplex PCR, lists solely in-frame clones and lacks some. The repertoire holds approximately 710,000 clones, with roughly 88% as singletons. Study results and limitations: Clonotypes not shared had lower generation probabilities than those common to all four donors. Estimated clonotype richness was generally higher in naive than memory subsets. Sequencing of the sorted subsets was shown by rarefaction to be incomplete despite large depth.

The length of the CDR3 is 15 residues. V dropped 1 base and J dropped 6 bases, with 15 bases sitting between them. Germline lookup yields CDR1 LNHNV and CDR2 YYDKDF (reference sequence). The TCR sequence derives from a man aged 18 to 30 in good health. Some clones in this sample may be carry-over from other donors' samples. The rearrangement joins TRBV15 to TRBJ1-2; D gene uncertain. The sample comprised memory CD8+ T cells from PBMCs. Subset reported: CD45RO+ cells pooled with CCR7-negative TemRA cells. The DNA for the CDR3 is TGTGCCACCAGCAGAGTTGGAGGGTTTGCGGATGGCTACACCTTC. It translates to CATSRVGGFADGYTF.